These 28 T cell receptor beta chains were sequenced from one sample in a study of control samples from healthy donors and cancer patients. Sequenced by immunoSEQ multiplex PCR; TCRdb stores in-frame clones only, minus some. The sample lists roughly 120,000 clones, over 90% occurring once. The sample comprised blood. These receptors all come from a man younger than 40 in good health.

The DNA of the CDR3 is TGTGCCAGCAGCCGAGAGCTAGCGGGGGCCCAAGAGACCCAGTACTTC. It is translated as CASSRELAGAQETQYF. The J gene is TRBJ2-5, the V gene TRBV11-2, with 10 nucleotides matching TRBD2. The CDR3 sequence is 16 residues long. The V segment lost 5 bases and the J segment 1 base; nucleotides outside the gene matches: 7. From germline, CDR1 is SGHAT and CDR2 FQNNGV.

The chain is built from TRBV7-7 and TRBJ2-5; 7 bases are a match to TRBD1. The CDR3 spans 13 residues. Germline V gives CDR1 SSHAT, CDR2 FNYEAQ (reference sequence). V was pared by 4 bases and J by 2 bases, with 1 base of the junction left unmatched. The CDR3 sequence: CASSSGQQETQYF. CDR3 nucleotides: TGTGCCAGCAGCTCGGGACAGCAAGAGACCCAGTACTTC.

This clone was seen a single time. J is TRBJ1-1 and V is TRBV29-1, with a weak D call TRBD1 (5 bases). This CDR3 region has 13 residues. The V and J ends lost 6 bases and 1 base respectively, with 12 bases between them. CDR1 and CDR2 from the germline V gene are SQVTM and ANQGSEA. The CDR3 protein is CSVLPTANTEAFF. For the CDR3, the DNA is TGCAGCGTCCTCCCGACAGCGAACACTGAAGCTTTCTTT. The whole variable domain, remainder taken from reference TRBV29-1 and TRBJ1-1, is SAVISQKPSRDICQRGTSLTIQCQVDSQVTMMFWYRQQPGQSLTLIATANQGSEATYESGFVIDKFPISRPNLTFSTLTVSNMSPEDSSIYLCSVLPTANTEAFFGQGTRLTVV.

CDR3 DNA sequence: TGTGCCAGCAGTCGCTGGGGGGCCTACGAGCAGTACTTC. Amino acids: CASSRWGAYEQYF. The chain has TRBV2 and TRBJ2-7, with D perhaps TRBD2 (6 bases). The germline V gene has CDR1 SNHLY and CDR2 FYNNEI. The CDR3 runs 13 residues. Trimming shortened V by 5 bases and J by 2 bases, and 10 bases separated the two germline ends.

J is TRBJ2-2 and V is TRBV18; D call uncertain. CDR1 and CDR2 (germline): KGHSH, LQKENI. Trimming took 0 bases from V and 6 from J, leaving 11 bases between them. The CDR3 sequence is 15 residues long. The CDR3 nucleotides read TGTGCCAGCTCACCACCGGTACGGATTTCCGGGGAGCTGTTTTTT. It is translated as CASSPPVRISGELFF.

As concerns this clone: The junction departs from the called germline gene at one end, perhaps through a read error. The chain is built from TRBV6-5 and TRBJ1-2, with 7 bases lining up with TRBD1. This CDR3 has 14 amino acids. The V gene's germline CDR1 is MNHEY and CDR2 SVGAGI. Written as DNA, the CDR3 is TGTGCCAGCAGCGAGGGATACAGGGGAGATGGCTGCACCTTC. This encodes CASSEGYRGDGCTF.

The chain combines TRBV24-1 with TRBJ1-5, with D hard to call. From germline, CDR1 is KGHDR and CDR2 SFDVKD. The CDR3 is 12 residues long. The V and J ends lost 9 bases and 2 bases respectively, with 7 bases between them. This CDR3 reads CATGVGNQPQHF. CDR3 nucleotides: TGTGCCACCGGGGTCGGCAATCAGCCCCAGCATTTT.

This clone has a single count. The chain uses TRBV6-5 and TRBJ2-1; tentatively, D is TRBD1 or TRBD2 (5 bases each). Between the trimmed V and J ends, which lost 9 bases and 3 bases, there was a span of 18 bases. The V gene's germline CDR1 is MNHEY and CDR2 SVGAGI. The CDR3 is 15 amino acids. CDR3 region: CASGLGTGLYNEQFF. DNA of the CDR3: TGTGCCAGTGGTCTCGGCACGGGGCTCTACAATGAGCAGTTCTTC.

This clone has more than one count but fewer than ten. The chain combines TRBV28 with TRBJ1-1, with TRBD1 identical over 7 bases. This CDR3 contains 15 residues. CDR1 is MDHEN and CDR2 is SYDVKM in the germline V gene. Trimming at V came to 4 bases and at J to 4 bases, leaving 9 bases not matched to a gene. CDR3 bases: TGTGCCAGCAGTTATGGGACAGTCGGGGCCACTGAAGCTTTCTTT. This sequence encodes CASSYGTVGATEAFF.

V gene TRBV28 combines with J gene TRBJ1-2; 10 nucleotides align to TRBD1. CDR3 length equals 16 residues. Trimming at V came to 5 bases and at J to 2 bases, leaving 8 bases not matched to a gene. Germline V gene sequence: CDR1 MDHEN, CDR2 SYDVKM. The chain's CDR3 is CASSAGTGELNYGYTF. CDR3 in DNA: TGTGCCAGCAGTGCCGGGACAGGGGAACTAAACTATGGCTACACCTTC.

DNA of the CDR3: TGTGCCAGCAGCCCGGTCCGGCTAGCGGGGTTCGTCACCGGGGAGCTGTTTTTT. The encoded protein is CASSPVRLAGFVTGELFF. J is TRBJ2-2 and V is TRBV5-6, with TRBD2 matching over 9 bases. V lost 4 bases to trimming and J lost 4 bases; unmatched junction nucleotides: 14. From germline, CDR1 is SGHDT and CDR2 YYEEEE. The CDR3 is 18 residues long.

V usage is TRBV6-6 and J usage is TRBJ1-4; D ambiguous. Looked up from germline, CDR1 is MNHNY and CDR2 is SVGAGI (reference sequence). This CDR3 is 13 amino acids long. The V gene lost 7 bases and the J gene lost 3 bases, with 9 bases spanning the gap. The CDR3 region is CASNIGPNEKLFF. The CDR3, as DNA: TGTGCCAGCAATATTGGTCCTAATGAAAAACTGTTTTTT.

The chain couples TRBV5-1 to TRBJ1-5; no firm D call. The germline gives CDR1 SGHRS, CDR2 YFSETQ. The CDR3 extends over 15 amino acids. V lost 0 bases to trimming and J lost 5 bases, with 12 bases between them. Here the CDR3 DNA reads TGCGCCAGCAGCTTGGCCCCGGGAACCTATCAGCCCCAGCATTTT. Protein product: CASSLAPGTYQPQHF.

The genes are TRBV19 and TRBJ1-2; the match to TRBD1 covers 7 bases. CDR1 and CDR2 (germline): LNHDA, SQIVND (reference sequence). The ends lost 4 bases at V and 4 bases at J; junction bases unmatched: 6. The CDR3 covers 14 residues. In DNA form, the CDR3 reads TGTGCCAGTAGTAAGGGACAGCCCCGCTATGGCTACACCTTC. Translation: CASSKGQPRYGYTF. Variable domain in full (rest from reference TRBV19 and TRBJ1-2): DGGITQSPKYLFRKEGQNVTLSCEQNLNHDAMYWYRQDPGQGLRLIYYSQIVNDFQKGDIAEGYSVSREKKESFPLTVTSAQKNPTAFYLCASSKGQPRYGYTFGSGTRLTVV.

The CDR3 protein is CASSIRGSGNTIYF. The CDR3, as DNA: TGTGCCAGTAGTATTCGGGGCTCTGGAAACACCATATATTTT. V is TRBV19 and J is TRBJ1-3; no reliable D call. V dropped 3 bases and J dropped 0 bases, with 6 bases sitting between them. Germline V gene data show CDR1 as LNHDA and CDR2 as SQIVND (reference sequence). This CDR3 spans 14 amino acids.

This chain links TRBV28 with TRBJ2-7; 11 bases agree with TRBD2. The germline gives CDR1 MDHEN, CDR2 SYDVKM. The CDR3 is 15 amino acids. V was clipped by 8 bases and J by 4 bases; unmatched bases: 10. The CDR3, as DNA: TGTGCCAGCGCATCCCGTAGCGGGGGGGTTTACGAGCAGTACTTC. Its translation: CASASRSGGVYEQYF.

This clone was detected only once. The V and J genes are TRBV28 and TRBJ1-2; the D gene is possibly TRBD1 (5 bases). The CDR3 contains 13 residues. Germline V gene data show CDR1 as MDHEN and CDR2 as SYDVKM. Trimming cost V 3 bases and J 2 bases, with 7 bases left between them. CDR3 amino acids: CASSLGVNYGYTF. CDR3 coding DNA: TGTGCCAGCAGTTTGGGGGTAAACTATGGCTACACCTTC.

The CDR3: CASSPDGHSYNEQFF. For the CDR3, the DNA is TGTGCCAGCAGTCCGGACGGCCACTCCTACAATGAGCAGTTCTTC. The chain couples TRBV28 to TRBJ2-1; D call uncertain. Trimming left V 5 bases short and J 0 bases short, with 11 bases between. Germline V CDR1 and CDR2: MDHEN, SYDVKM. The CDR3 is 15 amino acids.

The chain is built from TRBV29-1 and TRBJ1-1; D might be TRBD1 (6 bases). Germline V gene lookup returns CDR1 SQVTM and CDR2 ANQGSEA. Deletions cut 6 bases from V and 8 bases from J, with 10 bases between. The CDR3 extends over 10 amino acids. The CDR3 loop is CSVATGEAFF. CDR3 bases: TGCAGCGTCGCTACAGGGGAAGCTTTCTTT. Drawing the rest from reference TRBV29-1 and TRBJ1-1, the complete variable domain is SAVISQKPSRDICQRGTSLTIQCQVDSQVTMMFWYRQQPGQSLTLIATANQGSEATYESGFVIDKFPISRPNLTFSTLTVSNMSPEDSSIYLCSVATGEAFFGQGTRLTVV.

J is TRBJ2-7 and V is TRBV4-2; 8 bases align to TRBD1. Losses at the gene ends were 4 bases for V and 0 bases for J; bases not matched to a gene: 8. The CDR3 covers 16 residues. Germline loops: CDR1 LGHNA, CDR2 YNFKEQ. The CDR3 loop reads CASSPTRDRISYEQYF. In DNA form, the CDR3 reads TGTGCCAGCAGCCCCACTCGGGACAGGATCTCCTACGAGCAGTACTTC.

In nucleotides, the CDR3 is TGTGCCAGCAGCCCCCAGCAAGGGGTGTTTTATGGCTACACCTTC. Protein: CASSPQQGVFYGYTF. The rearrangement links TRBV11-2 to TRBJ1-2; the D gene is possibly TRBD1 (5 bases). Germline V gene lookup returns CDR1 SGHAT and CDR2 FQNNGV. CDR3 length equals 15 residues. V lost 5 bases and J 5 bases, leaving 18 bases between the germline ends.

A note on this clone: The junction differs from germline at one of its ends, possibly a read error. The chain couples TRBV5-4 to TRBJ1-4, with D perhaps matching TRBD1 (6 bases). The CDR3 is 15 amino acids. CDR1 SGHNT and CDR2 YYREEE come from the germline V gene (reference sequence). The CDR3 sequence: CASGFGTGSDEKLFF. DNA for the CDR3: TGTGCCAGCGGCTTCGGTACAGGGTCAGATGAAAAACTGTTTTTT. The full variable domain, rest sourced from reference TRBV5-4 and TRBJ1-4, is ETGVTQSPTHLIKTRGQQVTLRCSSQSGHNTVSWYQQALGQGPQFIFQYYREEENGRGNFPPRFSGLQFPNYSSELNVNALELDDSALYLCASGFGTGSDEKLFFGSGTQLSVL.

In DNA, the CDR3 is TGTGCCACCAGTGACGGACAGGGAAGAAACACCATATATTTT. The encoded protein is CATSDGQGRNTIYF. The chain has TRBV24-1 and TRBJ1-3; TRBD1 agrees at 8 bases. V shed 4 bases and J 5 bases; nucleotides not matched to a gene: 3. There are 14 residues in the CDR3. Germline lookup yields CDR1 KGHDR and CDR2 SFDVKD.

V and J are TRBV9 and TRBJ1-2; 7 bases are a match to TRBD1. CDR3 length: 13 amino acids. After removal of 5 bases from V and 4 bases from J, the junction contained 5 bases not matched to a gene. Germline CDR1 and CDR2: SGDLS and YYNGEE. For the CDR3, the DNA is TGTGCCAGCAGTGCTGGACAGGCCTATGGCTACACCTTC. Protein: CASSAGQAYGYTF.

The genes are TRBV28 and TRBJ2-1; maybe TRBD2 (5 bases). Germline CDR1 and CDR2: MDHEN and SYDVKM. The CDR3 has 15 amino acids. Trimming removed 6 bases at V and 3 bases at J, with 15 bases between. This chain's CDR3 is CASSPSKAVYNEQFF. The CDR3 DNA reads as TGTGCCAGCAGCCCCTCAAAAGCGGTCTACAATGAGCAGTTCTTC.

This chain uses TRBV5-1 with TRBJ2-7, with D possibly TRBD1 on 6 matching bases. The germline gives CDR1 SGHRS, CDR2 YFSETQ. CDR3 length equals 15 residues. V was pared by 4 bases and J by 5 bases, with 19 bases between. CDR3 sequence: CASSPPTGFVHEQYF. CDR3 bases: TGCGCCAGCAGCCCACCAACAGGGTTCGTCCACGAGCAGTACTTC. The entire variable domain, with the rest obtained from reference TRBV5-1 and TRBJ2-7, is as follows: KAGVTQTPRYLIKTRGQQVTLSCSPISGHRSVSWYQQTPGQGLQFLFEYFSETQRNKGNFPGRFSGRQFSNSRSEMNVSTLELGDSALYLCASSPPTGFVHEQYFGPGTRLTVT.

This chain uses TRBV5-1 with TRBJ2-1, with D perhaps TRBD1 (6 bases). The CDR3 sequence is 17 residues long. Germline V gene data show CDR1 as SGHRS and CDR2 as YFSETQ. The ends were cut back, 0 bases at V and 5 bases at J, with 18 bases in the middle. The CDR3 coding sequence is TGCGCCAGCAGCTTGGCCTCATTACAGGGCCCAGACAATGAGCAGTTCTTC. Its translation: CASSLASLQGPDNEQFF.

The chain has TRBV7-9 and TRBJ1-5; D is uncertain. Trimming took 1 base from V and 8 from J, leaving 15 bases between them. The CDR3 has 15 amino acids. Germline lookup yields CDR1 SEHNR and CDR2 FQNEAQ (reference sequence). The CDR3 is CASSLGARLVEPQHF. The CDR3 region has the DNA TGTGCCAGCAGCTTAGGGGCCAGATTGGTGGAGCCCCAGCATTTT.